This T cell receptor (beta chain) was observed in a study of PD-1 blockade in classical Hodgkin lymphoma. A few counts support this clone. Antigen unknown. CDR3 size: 15 residues. Per germline, CDR1 SGHVS and CDR2 FQNEAQ. The V gene end was trimmed by 1 base and the J gene end by 1 base; junction bases not matched to a gene: 2. Brentuximab vedotin exposure varied, and every patient relapsed after autologous stem cell transplantation. Best responses included complete response and partial response; otherwise, the best response was progressive disease. Measured with immunoSEQ multiplex PCR; TCRdb has only the in-frame clones, and not every one. The data contain 15,000 to 20,000 clones, roughly 63% of them singletons. Study results and caveats: At C4D1, TCR diversity had climbed significantly for CD4+ cells, though not for CD8+ cells.

The sequencing used peripheral blood mononuclear cells (PBMCs), collected before the second cycle of nivolumab. The V and J genes are TRBV7-8 and TRBJ2-7; 9 bases match TRBD1. The sequence was collected from a human donor with classical Hodgkin lymphoma. The CDR3 DNA is TGTGCCAGCAGCTTAGAGGGACAGGGATCCTACGAGCAGTACTTC. Residues: CASSLEGQGSYEQYF.